Listed below are T cell receptor beta chains from one sample, sequenced in a study of shared clonotypes between healthy human individuals. Profiling relied on immunoSEQ multiplex PCR, and the TCRdb table lists in-frame clones only, not all of them. The profile shows approximately 2,200,000 clones, roughly 91% of them singletons. Sequenced input: naive CD8+ T cells from PBMCs. The receptors stem from a man aged 18-30 years in good health. Some clones in this sample may be carry-over from other donors' samples. CDR3s include the opening cysteine and the closing phenylalanine or tryptophan. Each record gives: D gene, J gene, V gene, clone size, CDR3 DNA, CDR3 protein. D genes are given only for firm matches. Size is omitted from some rows. Given values are once, few, many or a class for expanded clones.

d_call: TRBD2; j_call: TRBJ2-2; v_call: TRBV19; clone_size: few; cdr3_nt: TGTGCCAGTAGCGAACTAGCGGGATACACCGGGGAGCTGTTTTTT; cdr3_aa: CASSELAGYTGELFF
d_call: -; j_call: TRBJ2-5; v_call: TRBV6-5; clone_size: -; cdr3_nt: TGTGCCAGCAGTTACGTCAGCATACAAGAGACCCAGTACTTC; cdr3_aa: CASSYVSIQETQYF
d_call: TRBD2; j_call: TRBJ2-7; v_call: TRBV7-9; clone_size: -; cdr3_nt: TGTGCCAGCAGCCTACCCCCGGGCAGGGAGGGCTACGAGCAGTACTTC; cdr3_aa: CASSLPPGREGYEQYF
d_call: TRBD1; j_call: TRBJ1-2; v_call: TRBV27; clone_size: -; cdr3_nt: TGTGCCAGCAGTGGGACAGGGGACTATGGCTACACCTTC; cdr3_aa: CASSGTGDYGYTF
d_call: TRBD1; j_call: TRBJ2-2; v_call: TRBV7-9; clone_size: -; cdr3_nt: TGTGCCAGCAGTATCGGGACAGGAGGCGGGGAGCTGTTTTTT; cdr3_aa: CASSIGTGGGELFF
d_call: TRBD2; j_call: TRBJ2-1; v_call: TRBV7-9; clone_size: -; cdr3_nt: TGTGCCAGCAGCATGGGACTAGCGGGAGTTAAGCACAATGAGCAGTTCTTC; cdr3_aa: CASSMGLAGVKHNEQFF
d_call: TRBD2; j_call: TRBJ2-1; v_call: TRBV9; clone_size: -; cdr3_nt: TGTGCCAGCAGCGTATTTAGCGGGAGTAGGATCAATGAGCAGTTCTTC; cdr3_aa: CASSVFSGSRINEQFF
d_call: -; j_call: TRBJ2-2; v_call: TRBV7-2; clone_size: -; cdr3_nt: TGTGCCAGCAGCAAAACTAGAGCCGACACCGGGGAGCTGTTTTTT; cdr3_aa: CASSKTRADTGELFF
d_call: -; j_call: TRBJ2-5; v_call: TRBV7-7; clone_size: -; cdr3_nt: TGTGCCAGCAGCCCACATATAGAAGAGACCCAGTACTTC; cdr3_aa: CASSPHIEETQYF
d_call: -; j_call: TRBJ2-3; v_call: TRBV5-6; clone_size: -; cdr3_nt: TGTGCCAGCAGCCCCTCGCCCGGGACACCAGATACGCAGTATTTT; cdr3_aa: CASSPSPGTPDTQYF
d_call: TRBD2; j_call: TRBJ2-2; v_call: TRBV19; clone_size: -; cdr3_nt: TGTGCCAGTAGTCCCCTTCGGTCGTTAGCGGGAGGTTCCACCGGGGAGCTGTTTTTT; cdr3_aa: CASSPLRSLAGGSTGELFF
d_call: -; j_call: TRBJ2-1; v_call: TRBV19; clone_size: -; cdr3_nt: TGTGCCAGTAGTATAGGAGCGATCTACAATGAGCAGTTCTTC; cdr3_aa: CASSIGAIYNEQFF
d_call: -; j_call: TRBJ1-4; v_call: TRBV6-5; clone_size: -; cdr3_nt: TGTGCCAGCAGTTACCCGGGGAAGGCTGAAAAACTGTTTTTT; cdr3_aa: CASSYPGKAEKLFF
d_call: TRBD1; j_call: TRBJ2-7; v_call: TRBV5-1; clone_size: -; cdr3_nt: TGCGCCAGCAGCGCACGGGGACAGGGGACGACCTACGAGCAGTACTTC; cdr3_aa: CASSARGQGTTYEQYF
d_call: -; j_call: TRBJ2-7; v_call: TRBV5-4; clone_size: -; cdr3_nt: TGTGCCAGCATGCCAGGGGCTAAATGGGACGAGCAGTACTTC; cdr3_aa: CASMPGAKWDEQYF
d_call: -; j_call: TRBJ2-5; v_call: TRBV27; clone_size: -; cdr3_nt: TGTGCCAGCAGATCCCCACTAGGGGAGACCCAGTACTTC; cdr3_aa: CASRSPLGETQYF
d_call: -; j_call: TRBJ1-5; v_call: TRBV7-2; clone_size: -; cdr3_nt: TGTGCCAGCAGCTTAGTTGCCGGGCTCTCGGAGGCACAGCCCCAGCATTTT; cdr3_aa: CASSLVAGLSEAQPQHF
d_call: -; j_call: TRBJ1-5; v_call: TRBV11-3; clone_size: -; cdr3_nt: TGTGCCAGCAGCTTGTCTCAGGGTCAGGGGCAGCCCCAGCATTTT; cdr3_aa: CASSLSQGQGQPQHF
d_call: -; j_call: TRBJ2-1; v_call: TRBV2; clone_size: -; cdr3_nt: TGTGCCAGCAGCTCATTTGCTGGGGAGGCCGAGCAGTTCTTC; cdr3_aa: CASSSFAGEAEQFF
d_call: TRBD2; j_call: TRBJ2-7; v_call: TRBV19; clone_size: -; cdr3_nt: TGTGCCAGTAGTATATACGGCGGGAGCTCCTACGAGCAGTACTTC; cdr3_aa: CASSIYGGSSYEQYF